This entry concerns a single T cell receptor (beta chain). V gave up 4 bases and J gave up 3 bases; unmatched junction bases: 9. Germline V lookup: CDR1 LNHDA, CDR2 SQIVND (reference sequence). The CDR3 is made up of 17 amino acids. Using immunoSEQ multiplex PCR, the repertoire was profiled, and TCRdb retains in-frame clones only, with some absent. The data hold fewer than 250,000 clones, with 70% to 90% observed a single time. Participants came from 20 to 25 US areas, aged about 18 to 89 years. Researchers sorted participants into cohorts using their self-reported clinical history. It was within 2 weeks before study entry that exposed participants met a COVID-19 case. The data derive from a study of blood T cell repertoires in COVID-19.

The sample was PBMCs or T cells enriched from blood (not recorded which). The TCR originated in a man aged 45 to 65 who had been exposed to COVID-19. V usage is TRBV19 and J usage is TRBJ2-2; 9 bases line up with TRBD1. The CDR3 reads CASSTLQGALDTGELFF. The CDR3 DNA is TGTGCCAGTAGTACCTTACAGGGGGCCCTCGACACCGGGGAGCTGTTTTTT.